This entry is about one T cell receptor beta chain. The antigen it binds to is not known. Base qualities are not provided; no much larger clone lies one nucleotide away. TCRbeta CDR3 regions were amplified from genomic DNA using the immunoSEQ Assay, a bias-controlled multiplex PCR. The authors processed their data as follows. The number of nucleated cells in each sample was estimated by amplification of reference gene primers within the assay. To quantify the absolute abundance of each unique TCRbeta CDR3 rearrangement, sequence reads were collapsed and filtered. For each sample, productive Simpson clonality was calculated as the square root of Simpson's diversity index across productive rearrangements. Entries here come from immuneACCESS through TCRdb and include only in-frame sequences with V and J called. Some clones fail to appear in such tables; in the studies checked, an unresolved V gene covers under half of the shortfall, and the cause of the remainder is unknown. Clone size and the V and J calls come from that table; the DNA yielded D and trimming. The sample table lists roughly 670,000 clones, 75% to 90% of them with a count of one. Clones ranked in the top ten supply roughly 0.25% of the sample.

The source of the sample is a study of blood T cell repertoires in COVID-19 (dated by TCRdb to 2018 to 2021). For the study in its entirety: Collaborator samples came from the United States, Italy and Spain and covered acute and convalescent phases of COVID-19. Where available, HLA class I and class II types were obtained from metadata supplied by the sample provider rather than from assay-based typing. The repertoires were released in a freely available public database intended as a resource for research on the immune response to SARS-CoV-2. The samples were drawn from two sources: the first 160 participants of the ongoing ImmuneRACE study, and 1,254 subjects contributed by 6 global collaborators. Sample metadata almost always included a de-identified subject ID, COVID-19 status, age in years and sex. The material from the prospective study consisted of cDNA or gDNA derived from T cells, B-cell-depleted T cells, or PBMCs. Deeply sampled blood TCRbeta repertoires from subjects exposed to, actively infected with, or recovered from COVID-19 were included in the dataset.

Collaborating institutions collected whole blood in K2EDTA tubes following their own protocols. Collaborator samples were shipped for TCRbeta analysis as frozen whole blood, isolated PBMCs, or DNA extracted from either sample type. Results and caveats for the whole study, not just this receptor: The quantity of clinical and demographic metadata differed by source and by participant and was supplied without curation.

The receptor comes from a woman under 30 with acute or convalescent COVID-19. Source material: peripheral blood.

The DNA sequence is given as TGTGCCAGCAGCTTGGCCGTGGTGGACTACTCCTACAATGAGCAGTTCTTC. Its protein reads: CASSLAVVDYSYNEQFF. The chain was built from TRBV5-4 and TRBJ2-1; the D gene is possibly TRBD2, with 6 bases matching. The germline V gene encodes CDR1 SGHNT and CDR2 YYREEE (reference sequence). V loses 0 bases of germline sequence and J loses 0 bases, and the interval between the two ends is 13 bases. The CDR3 sequence holds 17 residues, the cysteine and phenylalanine included. Left in the record is the CDR3 DNA by itself, 51 bases read in frame from the first base.